This T cell receptor (beta chain) was found in a study of Graves' ophthalmopathy and Graves' hyperthyroidism. As the template, RNA transcripts were used to amplify TCR beta CDR3 regions. Investigators did first-round RT-PCR with HTBI primers, then second-round multiplex PCR. TCRdb fed the multiplex PCR reads into MiXCR, producing one record per CDR3 protein. The data show about 740,000 distinct CDR3 sequences, 40% seen once. This clonotype was picked up a small number of times. As yet, its antigen is unknown. With 3 bases removed from V and 3 bases from J, the gap between germline ends came to 9 bases. The germline CDR1 and CDR2 sequences are LNHDA and SQIVND (reference sequence). The CDR3 covers 13 residues. Moderately to severely active ophthalmopathy under 3 months, CAS at least 3, NOSPECS at least 4. Establishment of the diagnosis relied upon clinical symptoms, serum thyroxine, TRAb, thyroid ultrasound and orbital computed tomography.

Study outcomes and limitations: Using 13 signatures, a model distinguished ophthalmopathy from stable hyperthyroidism, reaching around 85% sensitivity and about 81% specificity.

The clonotype was recovered from an adult man with Graves' ophthalmopathy. The sequencing input was peripheral blood. This sequence joins TRBV19 and TRBJ2-7; D gene ambiguous. The CDR3 reads CASSIMVGYEQYF. CDR3 sequence (DNA): TGTGCCAGTAGTATCATGGTGGGCTACGAGCAGTACTTC.